The clone carrying this T cell receptor beta chain was observed a handful of times. Library preparation (for TCRbeta) was performed with unique molecular identifiers. TCRdb re-called the PCR reads with MiXCR, one entry per CDR3 protein. The sample has under 300,000 distinct CDR3 sequences, under 14% seen once. The data stem from a study of T-cell reconstitution after alpha-beta-depleted transplantation in children. CDR1 is LGHNA and CDR2 is YNFKEQ in the germline V gene. Deletions cut 5 bases from V and 0 bases from J, with 11 bases between. This CDR3 is 14 amino acids long. The source material was peripheral blood, sampled 180 days after TCRalphabeta/CD19-depleted stem cell transplant. V is TRBV4-2 and J is TRBJ2-7; the D call may be TRBD1 or TRBD2 (6 bases each). This receptor was taken from a male patient aged 2 to 10 who had a stem cell transplant for chronic granulomatous disease, so the T cells may come from the graft donor. The chain's CDR3 is CASSGGLRSYEQYF. For the CDR3, the DNA is TGTGCCAGCAGCGGGGGGCTCCGCTCCTACGAGCAGTACTTC.